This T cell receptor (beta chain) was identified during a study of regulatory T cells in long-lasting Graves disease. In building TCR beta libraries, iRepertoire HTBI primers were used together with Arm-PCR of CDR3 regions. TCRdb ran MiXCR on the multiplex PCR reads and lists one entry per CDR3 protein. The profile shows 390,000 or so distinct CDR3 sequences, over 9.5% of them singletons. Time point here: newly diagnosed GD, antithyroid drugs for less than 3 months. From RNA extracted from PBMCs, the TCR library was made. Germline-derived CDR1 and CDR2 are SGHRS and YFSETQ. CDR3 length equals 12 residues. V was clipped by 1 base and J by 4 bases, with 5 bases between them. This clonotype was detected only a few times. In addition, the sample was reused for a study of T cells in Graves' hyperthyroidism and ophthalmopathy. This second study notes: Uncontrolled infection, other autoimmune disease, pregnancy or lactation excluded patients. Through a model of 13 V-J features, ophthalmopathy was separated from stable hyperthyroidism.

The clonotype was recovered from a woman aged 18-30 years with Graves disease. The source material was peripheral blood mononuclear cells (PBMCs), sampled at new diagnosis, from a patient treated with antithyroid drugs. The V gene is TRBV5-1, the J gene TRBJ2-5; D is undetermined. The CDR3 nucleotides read TGCGCCAGCAGCTTGAACTTAGAGACCCAGTACTTC. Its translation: CASSLNLETQYF.